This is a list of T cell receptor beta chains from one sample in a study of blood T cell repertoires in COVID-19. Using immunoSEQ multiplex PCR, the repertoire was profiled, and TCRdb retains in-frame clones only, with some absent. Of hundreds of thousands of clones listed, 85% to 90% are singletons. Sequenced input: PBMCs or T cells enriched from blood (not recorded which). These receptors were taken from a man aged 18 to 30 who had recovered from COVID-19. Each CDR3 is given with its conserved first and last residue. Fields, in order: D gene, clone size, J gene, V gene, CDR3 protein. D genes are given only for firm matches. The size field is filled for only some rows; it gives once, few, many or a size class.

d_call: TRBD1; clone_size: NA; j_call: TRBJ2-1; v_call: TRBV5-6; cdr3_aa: CASSLRGTGGYNEQFF
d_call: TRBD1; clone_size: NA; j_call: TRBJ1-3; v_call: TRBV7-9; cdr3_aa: CASSLEIRTGNIGNTIYF
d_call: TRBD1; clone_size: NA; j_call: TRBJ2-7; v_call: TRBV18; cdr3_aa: CASSRTGISYEQYF
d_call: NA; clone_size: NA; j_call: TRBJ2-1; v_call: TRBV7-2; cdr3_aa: CASSLGQATYNEQFF
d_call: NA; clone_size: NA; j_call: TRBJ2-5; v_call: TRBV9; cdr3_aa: CASSVQGSRVETQYF
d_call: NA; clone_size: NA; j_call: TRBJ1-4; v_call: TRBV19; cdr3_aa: CASRGTSTNEKLFF
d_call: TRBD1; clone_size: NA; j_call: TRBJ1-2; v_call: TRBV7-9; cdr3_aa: CASSGQGGLGYTF
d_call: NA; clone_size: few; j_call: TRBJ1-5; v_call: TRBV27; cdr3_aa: CASQQGWGNQPQHF
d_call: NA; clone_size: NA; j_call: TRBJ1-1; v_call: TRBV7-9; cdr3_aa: CASSFGQPNTEAFF
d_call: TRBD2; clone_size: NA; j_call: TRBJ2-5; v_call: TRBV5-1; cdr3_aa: CASSLGTSPETQYF
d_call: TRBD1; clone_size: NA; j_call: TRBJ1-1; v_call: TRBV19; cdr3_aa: CASRMGQGAFF
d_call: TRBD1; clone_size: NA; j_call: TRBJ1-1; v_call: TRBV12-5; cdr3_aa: CASGYADRGLTEAFF
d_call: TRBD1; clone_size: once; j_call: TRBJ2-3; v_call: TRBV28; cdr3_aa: CASSPRDRQYF
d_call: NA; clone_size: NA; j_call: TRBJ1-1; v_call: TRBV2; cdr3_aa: CASSEARENTEAFF
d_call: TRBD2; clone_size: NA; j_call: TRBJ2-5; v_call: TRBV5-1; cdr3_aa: CASSFGTSASEYQETQYF
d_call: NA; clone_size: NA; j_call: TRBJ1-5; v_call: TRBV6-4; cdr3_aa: CASSALADQPQHF
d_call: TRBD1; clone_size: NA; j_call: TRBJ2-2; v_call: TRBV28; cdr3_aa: CASSLKAGQATYTGELFF